A single T cell receptor beta chain is shown here with its context. Its antigen remains unidentified. Base-call qualities are not available, and no considerably larger clone is one nucleotide away. This sample is part of a study of blood T cell repertoires in COVID-19 (dated by TCRdb to 2018 to 2020). Some background on the complete study: Samples from collaborators originated in the United States, Italy and Spain and spanned both the acute and convalescent phases of COVID-19. Subjects who had been exposed to COVID-19, were actively infected with it, or had recovered from it provided the deeply sampled blood TCRbeta repertoires that made up the dataset. The material from the prospective study consisted of cDNA or gDNA derived from T cells, B-cell-depleted T cells, or PBMCs. The sample metadata nearly always contained a de-identified subject ID, COVID-19 status, age in years and sex. The samples were drawn from the first 160 participants of the ongoing ImmuneRACE study and from some 1,300 subjects provided by 6 global collaborators. HLA class I and class II types, where available, came from metadata supplied by the sample provider rather than from assay-based typing. The repertoires were released in a freely available public database intended as a resource for research on the immune response to SARS-CoV-2. Beyond this particular receptor, the publication reports: How much clinical and demographic metadata was included differed by source and by participant, and the metadata was provided uncurated.

Each collaborating institution followed its own protocols to collect whole blood in K2EDTA tubes. For TCRbeta analysis, collaborators shipped samples as frozen whole blood, isolated PBMCs, or DNA extracted from either of those sample types. Trimming accounts for 0 bases at V and 4 bases at J, while the number of junction bases matched to no gene is 5. The germline V gene specifies LGHNA as CDR1 and YNFKEQ as CDR2. Taken from cysteine to phenylalanine, the CDR3 has 17 residues. The CDR3 DNA has 51 bases and is translated from base 1. TCRbeta CDR3 regions were amplified from genomic DNA by means of the immunoSEQ Assay, a bias-controlled multiplex PCR. Concerning the study's data processing: Nucleated cell counts per sample were estimated from amplification of reference gene primers within the assay. To quantify the absolute abundance of each unique TCRbeta CDR3 rearrangement, sequence reads were collapsed and filtered. Productive Simpson clonality was computed per sample as the square root of Simpson's diversity index over productive rearrangements. In TCRdb, the immuneACCESS table is reduced to in-frame sequences with V and J assigned. These tables do not hold every clone; where another copy was compared, an unresolved V gene accounts for under half, and the others remain unexplained. Clone size and the V and J calls come from that table; the DNA yielded D and trimming. Across this sample there are 97,000 or so clones, with 90% seen only once. The top ten constitute 5% to 5.5% of the sample.

The chain is made from TRBV4-2 and TRBJ2-1; the central 11 bases match TRBD2. This receptor was obtained from a man aged 50-60 years with acute or convalescent COVID-19. Sequenced input: peripheral blood. The sequenced DNA is TGTGCCAGCAGCCAAGAAATAGCGGGGGGGTCGTACAATGAGCAGTTCTTC. Translated, it gives CASSQEIAGGSYNEQFF.